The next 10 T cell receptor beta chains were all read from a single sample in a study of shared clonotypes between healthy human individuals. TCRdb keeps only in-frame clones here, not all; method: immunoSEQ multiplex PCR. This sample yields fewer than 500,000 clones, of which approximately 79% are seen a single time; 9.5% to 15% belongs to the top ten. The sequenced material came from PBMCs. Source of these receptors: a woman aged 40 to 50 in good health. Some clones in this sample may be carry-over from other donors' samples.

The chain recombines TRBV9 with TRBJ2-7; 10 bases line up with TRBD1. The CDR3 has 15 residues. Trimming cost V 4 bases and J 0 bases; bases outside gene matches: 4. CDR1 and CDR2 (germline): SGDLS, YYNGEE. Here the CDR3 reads CASSRRTGGSYEQYF. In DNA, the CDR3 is TGTGCCAGCAGCAGACGGACAGGGGGCTCCTACGAGCAGTACTTC.

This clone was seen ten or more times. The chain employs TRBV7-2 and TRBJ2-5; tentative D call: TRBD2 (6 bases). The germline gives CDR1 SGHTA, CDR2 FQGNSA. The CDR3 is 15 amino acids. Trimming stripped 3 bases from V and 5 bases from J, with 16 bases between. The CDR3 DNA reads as TGTGCCAGCAGCTTGGTGGGAGGAGTGGGGGAGACCCAGTACTTC. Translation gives CASSLVGGVGETQYF.

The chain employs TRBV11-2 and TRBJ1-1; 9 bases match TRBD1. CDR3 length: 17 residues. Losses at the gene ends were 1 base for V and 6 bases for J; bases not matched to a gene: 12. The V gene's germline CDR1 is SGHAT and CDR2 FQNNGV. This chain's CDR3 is CASSLAPGGQGIAEAFF. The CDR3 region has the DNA TGTGCCAGCAGCTTAGCCCCAGGGGGACAGGGCATCGCTGAAGCTTTCTTT. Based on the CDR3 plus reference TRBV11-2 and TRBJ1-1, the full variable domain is EAGVAQSPRYKIIEKRQSVAFWCNPISGHATLYWYQQILGQGPKLLIQFQNNGVVDDSQLPKDRFSAERLKGVDSTLKIQPAKLEDSAVYLCASSLAPGGQGIAEAFFGQGTRLTVV.

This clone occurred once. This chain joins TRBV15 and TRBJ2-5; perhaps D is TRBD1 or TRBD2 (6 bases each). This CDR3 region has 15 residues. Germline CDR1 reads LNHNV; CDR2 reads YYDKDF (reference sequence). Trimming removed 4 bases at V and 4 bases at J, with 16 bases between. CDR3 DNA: TGTGCCACCAGCAACCGGGGGCCCTCGGGAGAGACCCAGTACTTC. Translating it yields CATSNRGPSGETQYF.

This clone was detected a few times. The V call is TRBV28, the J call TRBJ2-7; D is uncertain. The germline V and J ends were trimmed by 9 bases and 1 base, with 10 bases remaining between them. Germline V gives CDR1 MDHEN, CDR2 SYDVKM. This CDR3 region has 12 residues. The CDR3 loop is CASSVRSYEQYF. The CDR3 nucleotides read TGTGCCAGTTCAGTGAGGTCCTACGAGCAGTACTTC.

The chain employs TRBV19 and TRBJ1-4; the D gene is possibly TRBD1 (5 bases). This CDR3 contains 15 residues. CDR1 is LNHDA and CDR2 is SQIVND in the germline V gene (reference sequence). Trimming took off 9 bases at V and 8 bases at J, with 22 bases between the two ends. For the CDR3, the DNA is TGTGCCAGCTCGGTGGGACCACCCAAGAGGGAAAAACTGTTTTTT. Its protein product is CASSVGPPKREKLFF. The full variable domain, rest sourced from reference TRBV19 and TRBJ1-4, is DGGITQSPKYLFRKEGQNVTLSCEQNLNHDAMYWYRQDPGQGLRLIYYSQIVNDFQKGDIAEGYSVSREKKESFPLTVTSAQKNPTAFYLCASSVGPPKREKLFFGSGTQLSVL.

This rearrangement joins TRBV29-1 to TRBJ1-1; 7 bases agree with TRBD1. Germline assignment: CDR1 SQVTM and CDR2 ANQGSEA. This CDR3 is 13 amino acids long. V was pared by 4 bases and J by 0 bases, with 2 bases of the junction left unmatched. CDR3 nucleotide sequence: TGCAGCGTTGTTGGGACAGTGAACACTGAAGCTTTCTTT. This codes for CSVVGTVNTEAFF.

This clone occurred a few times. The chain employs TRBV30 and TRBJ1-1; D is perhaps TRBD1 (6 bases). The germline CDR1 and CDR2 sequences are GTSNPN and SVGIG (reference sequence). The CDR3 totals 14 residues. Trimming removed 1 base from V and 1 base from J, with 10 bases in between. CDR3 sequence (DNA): TGTGCCTGGAGTGAAGGACAGTGGAACACTGAAGCTTTCTTT. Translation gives CAWSEGQWNTEAFF.

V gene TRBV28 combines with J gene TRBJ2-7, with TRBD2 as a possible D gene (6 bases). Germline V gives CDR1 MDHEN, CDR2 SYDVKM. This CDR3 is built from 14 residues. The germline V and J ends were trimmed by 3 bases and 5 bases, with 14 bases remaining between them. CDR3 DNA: TGTGCCAGCAGTTTCGGGGGTTCAGATAACGAGCAGTACTTC. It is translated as CASSFGGSDNEQYF.

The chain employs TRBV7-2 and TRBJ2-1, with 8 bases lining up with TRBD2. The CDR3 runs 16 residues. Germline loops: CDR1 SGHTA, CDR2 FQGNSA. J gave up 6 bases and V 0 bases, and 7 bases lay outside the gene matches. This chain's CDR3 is CASSLAVGRGSNEQFF. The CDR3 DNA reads TGTGCCAGCAGCTTAGCGGTCGGGAGGGGCTCCAATGAGCAGTTCTTC. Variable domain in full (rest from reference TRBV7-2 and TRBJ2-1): GAGVSQSPSNKVTEKGKDVELRCDPISGHTALYWYRQSLGQGLEFLIYFQGNSAPDKSGLPSDRFSAERTGGSVSTLTIQRTQQEDSAVYLCASSLAVGRGSNEQFFGPGTRLTVL.